These 9 T cell receptor beta chains came from one sample sequenced in a study of blood T cell repertoires in COVID-19. Sequencing used immunoSEQ multiplex PCR; TCRdb keeps in-frame clones, though not all of them. The top ten clones hold under 4% of a sample with 95,000 to 150,000 clones, under 90% of them seen once. Sequencing was carried out using peripheral blood. The receptors were gathered from a man aged 55 to 70 with acute or convalescent COVID-19.

The V gene is TRBV20-1, the J gene TRBJ2-4; possibly TRBD2 for D (6 bases). Trimming removed 2 bases from V and 8 bases from J, with 7 bases in between. This CDR3 has 11 amino acids. Per germline, CDR1 DFQATT and CDR2 SNEGSKA (reference sequence). CDR3 amino acids: CSARPGDIQYF. The CDR3, as DNA: TGCAGTGCTAGACCGGGGGACATTCAGTACTTC.

The chain combines TRBV6-2 or TRBV6-3 with TRBJ1-5; tentative D call: TRBD1 (6 bases). Germline loops: CDR1 MNHEY, CDR2 SVGEGT. V was clipped by 8 bases and J by 0 bases, with 14 bases between them. The CDR3 covers 15 residues. The CDR3 is CASRQGWFSNQPQHF. The CDR3 bases are TGTGCCAGCCGCCAGGGGTGGTTTAGCAATCAGCCCCAGCATTTT.

In this sample, this clone turned up a few times. The chain recombines TRBV10-2 with TRBJ2-7; the D gene is possibly TRBD1 (5 bases). Trimming cost V 2 bases and J 5 bases, with 13 bases left between them. This CDR3 region has 14 residues. Germline assignment: CDR1 WSHSY and CDR2 SAAADI. Here the CDR3 reads CASSEGALSHEQYF. The CDR3 region has the DNA TGCGCCAGCAGTGAGGGGGCCCTTTCCCACGAGCAGTACTTC.

This chain connects TRBV28 to TRBJ2-7, with TRBD1 identical over 7 bases. The CDR3 runs 13 residues. J was trimmed by 3 bases and V by 7 bases; bases with no gene match: 6. The germline V gene has CDR1 MDHEN and CDR2 SYDVKM. In DNA form, the CDR3 reads TGTGCCAGCAATGACAGGGCAAACTACGAGCAGTACTTC. Encoded protein: CASNDRANYEQYF.

The sample holds one count of this clone. The rearrangement links TRBV9 to TRBJ2-2; maybe TRBD2 (8 bases). The V end was cut by 2 bases, the J end by 6 bases, with 26 bases between. Looked up from germline, CDR1 is SGDLS and CDR2 is YYNGEE. This CDR3 has 19 amino acids. CDR3 coding DNA: TGTGCCAGCAGCGTGGGACAGACCGTTCCGGCGGGAGGTCCCGGGGAGCTGTTTTTT. It translates to CASSVGQTVPAGGPGELFF.

V and J are TRBV4-1 and TRBJ1-2; 10 bases are shared with TRBD1. V dropped 0 bases and J dropped 4; count of bases not matched to a gene: 5. Germline values: CDR1 MGHRA, CDR2 YSYEKL. This CDR3 has 16 residues. The CDR3 DNA sequence: TGCGCCAGCAGCCAAGATACGGGACAGGGGTTCTATGGCTACACCTTC. Protein: CASSQDTGQGFYGYTF.

This clone was seen only a few times. This chain's CDR3 is CASSYGDRAIGQYF. The CDR3 nucleotides read TGTGCCAGCAGTTACGGTGACAGGGCCATAGGGCAGTACTTC. This sequence joins TRBV6-6 and TRBJ2-7, with TRBD1 matching over 7 bases. V trimming: 2 bases; J trimming: 9 bases; junction bases outside the gene matches: 10. Germline values: CDR1 MNHNY, CDR2 SVGAGI (reference sequence). There are 14 residues in the CDR3.

The chain employs TRBV6-2 or TRBV6-3 and TRBJ1-5; D remains unclear. Trimming removed 6 bases at V and 0 bases at J, with 6 bases between. The CDR3 runs 13 residues. The germline V gene encodes CDR1 MNHEY and CDR2 SVGEGT. The CDR3 bases are TGTGCCAGCAGCATTAATAGCAATCAGCCCCAGCATTTT. As protein: CASSINSNQPQHF.

This chain joins TRBV19 and TRBJ1-4; D not certain. Germline V gene sequence: CDR1 LNHDA, CDR2 SQIVND (reference sequence). The CDR3 sequence is 13 residues long. Trimming took off 6 bases at V and 6 bases at J, with 11 bases between the two ends. This chain's CDR3 is CASRGGPDEKLFF. For the CDR3, the DNA is TGTGCCAGTAGGGGTGGGCCGGATGAAAAACTGTTTTTT.